This is a list of T cell receptor beta chains from one sample in a study of chemoradiotherapy in HPV16-positive cancers. TCRdb's table, derived via immunoSEQ multiplex PCR, lists solely in-frame clones and lacks some. The table records over 8,500 clones, about 91% of them present only once. Material: blood, obtained from a patient who underwent chemoradiotherapy. Receptors originate from a human donor with HPV-associated anogenital cancer. The CDR3 runs from the conserved cysteine through the conserved F or W. D genes are given only for firm matches. Clone size appears in some rows only: once, few, many, or a class for an expanded clone.

J gene: TRBJ2-3; clone size: once; D gene: .; V gene: TRBV5-4; CDR3 protein: CASSLISGTDTQYF; CDR3 DNA: TGTGCCAGCAGCTTGATTTCGGGCACAGATACGCAGTATTTT
J gene: TRBJ1-2; clone size: .; D gene: TRBD1; V gene: TRBV5-5; CDR3 protein: CASSLFVGTELSNYGYTF; CDR3 DNA: TGTGCCAGCAGCTTGTTTGTCGGGACAGAGTTGTCTAACTATGGCTACACCTTC
J gene: TRBJ2-2; clone size: .; D gene: TRBD2; V gene: TRBV11-2; CDR3 protein: CASSPWGEGRDTGELFF; CDR3 DNA: TGTGCCAGCAGCCCATGGGGGGAGGGAAGGGACACCGGGGAGCTGTTTTTT
J gene: TRBJ2-7; clone size: once; D gene: .; V gene: TRBV7-9; CDR3 protein: CASSQDSNEQYF; CDR3 DNA: TGTGCCAGCAGCCAGGACAGCAACGAGCAGTACTTC
J gene: TRBJ1-1; clone size: .; D gene: .; V gene: TRBV7-9; CDR3 protein: CASSLAGGADEAFF; CDR3 DNA: TGTGCCAGCAGCTTAGCGGGGGGGGCTGATGAAGCTTTCTTT
J gene: TRBJ2-1; clone size: .; D gene: .; V gene: TRBV5-4; CDR3 protein: CASSLEPRGEQFF; CDR3 DNA: TGTGCCAGCAGCTTGGAACCCAGGGGTGAGCAGTTCTTC
J gene: TRBJ2-3; clone size: .; D gene: TRBD1; V gene: TRBV10-1; CDR3 protein: CASSDLRDSFRTDTQYF; CDR3 DNA: TGCGCCAGCAGTGATCTAAGGGACAGTTTTCGCACAGATACGCAGTATTTT
J gene: TRBJ1-2; clone size: .; D gene: .; V gene: TRBV12-5; CDR3 protein: CASGPRDPYGYTF; CDR3 DNA: TGTGCTAGTGGTCCCCGTGATCCCTATGGCTACACCTTC
J gene: TRBJ2-3; clone size: .; D gene: .; V gene: TRBV5-4; CDR3 protein: CASSFEQGSRGDTQYF; CDR3 DNA: TGTGCCAGCAGCTTTGAGCAGGGGTCTCGAGGGGATACGCAGTATTTT
J gene: TRBJ2-4; clone size: .; D gene: TRBD1; V gene: TRBV5-1; CDR3 protein: CASSLDRGVAKNIQYF; CDR3 DNA: TGCGCCAGCAGCTTAGACAGGGGGGTGGCCAAAAACATTCAGTACTTC
J gene: TRBJ1-1; clone size: .; D gene: .; V gene: TRBV11-2; CDR3 protein: CASSFTMREGITENTEAFF; CDR3 DNA: TGTGCCAGCAGCTTTACAATGCGGGAGGGAATAACGGAGAACACTGAAGCTTTCTTT
J gene: TRBJ2-3; clone size: .; D gene: .; V gene: TRBV5-1; CDR3 protein: CASSLNKAAFSTDTQYF; CDR3 DNA: TGCGCCAGCAGCTTGAATAAGGCTGCTTTTTCCACAGATACGCAGTATTTT
J gene: TRBJ2-1; clone size: once; D gene: .; V gene: TRBV6-1; CDR3 protein: CASSEAFNYEQFF; CDR3 DNA: TGTGCCAGCAGTGAAGCGTTTAACTATGAGCAGTTCTTC
J gene: TRBJ1-1; clone size: .; D gene: TRBD1; V gene: TRBV30; CDR3 protein: CASRTGNYEGAAFF; CDR3 DNA: TGTGCCTCGCGGACAGGGAATTACGAAGGAGCGGCTTTCTTT
J gene: TRBJ1-1; clone size: .; D gene: .; V gene: TRBV29-1; CDR3 protein: CSVTGSEFTEAFF; CDR3 DNA: TGCAGCGTTACAGGGTCGGAGTTTACTGAAGCTTTCTTT
J gene: TRBJ2-2; clone size: once; D gene: .; V gene: TRBV5-1; CDR3 protein: CASSYTTGNTGELFF; CDR3 DNA: TGCGCCAGCAGCTACACGACAGGGAACACCGGGGAGCTGTTTTTT
J gene: TRBJ2-3; clone size: once; D gene: TRBD1; V gene: TRBV5-5; CDR3 protein: CASSVKAGQGPGTDTQYF; CDR3 DNA: TGTGCCAGCAGCGTAAAAGCTGGACAGGGGCCGGGCACAGATACGCAGTATTTT
J gene: TRBJ1-1; clone size: once; D gene: .; V gene: TRBV7-9; CDR3 protein: CASSTDGIVAFF; CDR3 DNA: TGTGCCAGCAGCACCGACGGTATCGTAGCTTTCTTT
J gene: TRBJ2-7; clone size: once; D gene: .; V gene: TRBV18; CDR3 protein: CASSPFSGNLYEQYF; CDR3 DNA: TGTGCCAGCTCACCTTTCTCGGGTAATCTTTACGAGCAGTACTTC
J gene: TRBJ1-2; clone size: .; D gene: .; V gene: TRBV9; CDR3 protein: CASSVGDEGGYTF; CDR3 DNA: TGTGCCAGCAGCGTAGGGGACGAGGGGGGCTACACCTTC
J gene: TRBJ2-3; clone size: .; D gene: TRBD2; V gene: TRBV29-1; CDR3 protein: CSVPRAGSTDTQYF; CDR3 DNA: TGCAGCGTTCCTAGAGCGGGGAGCACAGATACGCAGTATTTT
J gene: TRBJ2-3; clone size: .; D gene: .; V gene: TRBV5-5; CDR3 protein: CASSLPVASTDTQYF; CDR3 DNA: TGTGCCAGCAGCTTGCCAGTGGCTAGCACAGATACGCAGTATTTT
J gene: TRBJ2-7; clone size: .; D gene: TRBD2; V gene: TRBV6-5; CDR3 protein: CASRRLAGGLSEQYF; CDR3 DNA: TGTGCCAGCAGACGACTAGCGGGGGGGCTAAGTGAGCAGTACTTC
J gene: TRBJ1-4; clone size: .; D gene: TRBD1; V gene: TRBV11-1; CDR3 protein: CASSHGQAGEKLFF; CDR3 DNA: TGTGCCAGCAGCCACGGACAGGCTGGGGAAAAACTGTTTTTT
J gene: TRBJ2-7; clone size: few; D gene: .; V gene: TRBV25-1; CDR3 protein: CASSVGPSEQYF; CDR3 DNA: TGTGCCAGCAGTGTGGGTCCCTCCGAGCAGTACTTC
J gene: TRBJ1-5; clone size: .; D gene: .; V gene: TRBV15; CDR3 protein: CATSRDNQPQHF; CDR3 DNA: TGTGCCACCAGCAGAGACAATCAGCCCCAGCATTTT
J gene: TRBJ1-2; clone size: .; D gene: .; V gene: TRBV11-2; CDR3 protein: CASSLSSTGFYGYTF; CDR3 DNA: TGTGCCAGCAGCCTTAGTTCGACGGGATTCTATGGCTACACCTTC
J gene: TRBJ2-3; clone size: .; D gene: .; V gene: TRBV6-4; CDR3 protein: CASSELGGGRTDTQYF; CDR3 DNA: TGTGCCAGCAGTGAATTAGGGGGGGGCCGCACAGATACGCAGTATTTT
J gene: TRBJ2-6; clone size: .; D gene: .; V gene: TRBV7-2; CDR3 protein: CASSSVGSGANVLTF; CDR3 DNA: TGTGCCAGCAGCTCCGTCGGCTCTGGGGCCAACGTCCTGACTTTC
J gene: TRBJ2-5; clone size: .; D gene: TRBD2; V gene: TRBV7-9; CDR3 protein: CASSSLGGGARETQYF; CDR3 DNA: TGTGCCAGCAGCTCCCTAGGCGGGGGGGCCCGAGAGACCCAGTACTTC
J gene: TRBJ2-3; clone size: .; D gene: TRBD2; V gene: TRBV5-1; CDR3 protein: CASSPGLVLVTQYF; CDR3 DNA: TGCGCCAGCAGCCCAGGACTAGTCCTCGTTACGCAGTATTTT
J gene: TRBJ1-3; clone size: .; D gene: .; V gene: TRBV27; CDR3 protein: CASSLSRDTGNTIYF; CDR3 DNA: TGTGCCAGCAGTTTATCTCGGGATACTGGAAACACCATATATTTT
J gene: TRBJ1-1; clone size: .; D gene: .; V gene: TRBV7-9; CDR3 protein: CASSQDPNQENTEAFF; CDR3 DNA: TGTGCCAGCAGCCAAGATCCAAACCAGGAGAACACTGAAGCTTTCTTT
J gene: TRBJ2-4; clone size: .; D gene: .; V gene: TRBV5-6; CDR3 protein: CASSLASRRSIQYF; CDR3 DNA: TGTGCCAGCAGCTTGGCCTCTCGGAGGAGCATTCAGTACTTC
J gene: TRBJ2-3; clone size: .; D gene: .; V gene: TRBV7-2; CDR3 protein: CASSLGLGGITDTQYF; CDR3 DNA: TGTGCCAGCAGCTTAGGACTAGGTGGTATAACAGATACGCAGTATTTT
J gene: TRBJ2-1; clone size: .; D gene: .; V gene: TRBV9; CDR3 protein: CASSVEARGNEQFF; CDR3 DNA: TGTGCCAGCAGCGTAGAGGCCCGGGGGAATGAGCAGTTCTTC
J gene: TRBJ2-7; clone size: .; D gene: .; V gene: TRBV28; CDR3 protein: CASSLNSLGEQYF; CDR3 DNA: TGTGCCAGCAGTTTAAATTCTCTGGGGGAGCAGTACTTC
J gene: TRBJ2-7; clone size: .; D gene: .; V gene: TRBV29-1; CDR3 protein: CSENYEQYF; CDR3 DNA: TGCAGCGAAAACTACGAGCAGTACTTC
J gene: TRBJ1-2; clone size: .; D gene: .; V gene: TRBV30; CDR3 protein: CAWSPGLSYGYTF; CDR3 DNA: TGTGCCTGGAGCCCGGGACTCAGCTATGGCTACACCTTC
J gene: TRBJ2-5; clone size: .; D gene: TRBD2; V gene: TRBV6-6; CDR3 protein: CASKRGLAGDDETQYF; CDR3 DNA: TGTGCCAGCAAGAGGGGACTAGCGGGGGATGACGAGACCCAGTACTTC
J gene: TRBJ2-3; clone size: .; D gene: .; V gene: TRBV19; CDR3 protein: CASSPRSDTQYF; CDR3 DNA: TGTGCCAGCTCCCCCAGGTCAGATACGCAGTATTTT
J gene: TRBJ2-1; clone size: .; D gene: .; V gene: TRBV13; CDR3 protein: CASSKGGYEQFF; CDR3 DNA: TGTGCCAGCAGCAAAGGGGGTTATGAGCAGTTCTTC
J gene: TRBJ2-1; clone size: .; D gene: TRBD1; V gene: TRBV10-3; CDR3 protein: CAISEVDRGSYNEQFF; CDR3 DNA: TGTGCCATCAGTGAGGTTGACAGGGGCTCCTACAATGAGCAGTTCTTC
J gene: TRBJ1-6; clone size: few; D gene: .; V gene: TRBV2; CDR3 protein: CASSSGRSNSPLHF; CDR3 DNA: TGTGCCAGCAGCTCGGGACGCTCAAATTCACCCCTCCACTTT
J gene: TRBJ2-5; clone size: .; D gene: TRBD2; V gene: TRBV4-3; CDR3 protein: CASSPGGGPQETQYF; CDR3 DNA: TGCGCCAGCAGCCCGGGGGGAGGGCCCCAAGAGACCCAGTACTTC
J gene: TRBJ2-1; clone size: once; D gene: TRBD1; V gene: TRBV7-9; CDR3 protein: CASSLGLPGQGFEQFF; CDR3 DNA: TGTGCCAGCAGCTTAGGCTTACCGGGACAGGGCTTTGAGCAGTTCTTC